This T cell receptor (beta chain) was sequenced during a study of CD8+CD57+ T cells in acquired aplastic anemia. The CDR3 covers 11 residues. V lost 4 bases and J lost 10; bases outside the gene matches: 3. Per the germline V gene, CDR1 is SGHRS and CDR2 is YFSETQ. The sample holds a few counts of this clonotype. Genomic DNA was employed as the template in profiling TCR beta VDJ and CDR3. TCRdb used MiXCR to reprocess the reads, holding one entry per CDR3 protein. Of 300,000 or so distinct CDR3 sequences detected, around three fifths appear once; the ten largest clones hold 1% to 1.5%. Selection for sequencing was limited to patients who had shown CD8+CD57+ cell expansion by flow cytometry.

This rearrangement joins TRBV5-1 to TRBJ1-1; 8 bases align to TRBD1. The sequencing input was sorted CD4+, CD8+, or CD8+CD57+ T cells (not recorded which) from PBMCs. This TCR was sampled from a human donor with aplastic anemia. The CDR3: CASSLDRVAFF. CDR3 nucleotides: TGCGCCAGCAGCCTGGACAGGGTAGCTTTCTTT.